A single sample is the source of the 21 T cell receptor beta chains below, sequenced in a study of shared T cell receptors in the human thymus. TCRdb's copy holds only in-frame clones and misses some; the assay was immunoSEQ multiplex PCR. Of about 660,000 clones in the sample, roughly 90% were seen once. These data are also associated with another study on human thymus T cells.

Sequences were obtained from thymocytes. Receptors originate from a boy in the first two years of life with a congenital heart defect.

V usage is TRBV11-2 and J usage is TRBJ1-4; TRBD1 aligns across 7 bases. The germline CDR1 and CDR2 sequences are SGHAT and FQNNGV. Losses at the gene ends were 5 bases for V and 5 bases for J; bases not matched to a gene: 5. The CDR3 spans 14 residues. The CDR3 protein is CASSIRDSNEKLFF. The CDR3 nucleotides read TGTGCCAGCAGCATCCGGGACAGCAATGAAAAACTGTTTTTT.

This clone was seen once. The J gene is TRBJ1-1, the V gene TRBV28, with a tentative D call TRBD1 (5 bases). The length of the CDR3 is 15 residues. V gave up 4 bases and J gave up 1 base, with 13 bases separating them. The germline V gene encodes CDR1 MDHEN and CDR2 SYDVKM. The CDR3 DNA follows: TGTGCCAGCAGTTCTCCCTCGACAGAGAACACTGAAGCTTTCTTT. It codes for CASSSPSTENTEAFF. The full variable domain, its missing parts supplied by reference TRBV28 and TRBJ1-1, is DVKVTQSSRYLVKRTGEKVFLECVQDMDHENMFWYRQDPGLGLRLIYFSYDVKMKEKGDIPEGYSVSREKKERFSLILESASTNQTSMYLCASSSPSTENTEAFFGQGTRLTVV.

The chain is built from TRBV5-1 and TRBJ2-7; 10 bases map to TRBD2. CDR1 is SGHRS and CDR2 is YFSETQ in the germline V gene. J gave up 2 bases and V 2 bases, and 1 base lay outside the gene matches. The CDR3 totals 14 residues. The CDR3 is CASSFTSGTYEQYF. CDR3 DNA sequence: TGCGCCAGCAGCTTCACTAGCGGGACCTACGAGCAGTACTTC.

This chain joins TRBV7-9 and TRBJ2-1, with 12 bases fitting TRBD1. V was pared by 2 bases and J by 7 bases, with 6 bases of the junction left unmatched. The CDR3 has 16 residues. The V gene's germline CDR1 is SEHNR and CDR2 FQNEAQ (reference sequence). CDR3 nucleotide sequence: TGTGCCAGCAGCTTACCCCCGGGACAGGGGGCAAATGAGCAGTTCTTC. Encoded protein: CASSLPPGQGANEQFF.

The V gene is TRBV30, the J gene TRBJ1-2; D not resolved. CDR1 and CDR2 from the germline V gene are GTSNPN and SVGIG (reference sequence). The CDR3 consists of 11 residues. Trimming removed 0 bases from V and 8 bases from J, with 7 bases in between. The CDR3 region is CAWSVRGGYTF. The CDR3 DNA reads as TGTGCCTGGAGTGTCCGCGGAGGCTACACCTTC.

The chain recombines TRBV14 with TRBJ2-1, with TRBD2 as a possible D gene (6 bases). V was pared by 0 bases and J by 10 bases, with 10 bases between. The CDR3 covers 13 residues. The V gene's germline CDR1 is SGHDN and CDR2 FVKESK. The CDR3 protein is CASSQDGGREQFF. The CDR3 DNA sequence: TGTGCCAGCAGCCAAGATGGGGGGAGGGAGCAGTTCTTC.

The chain uses TRBV27 and TRBJ2-3, with 9 bases lining up with TRBD2. Germline V gene lookup returns CDR1 MNHEY and CDR2 SMNVEV (reference sequence). The CDR3 is made up of 15 amino acids. With 3 bases clipped from V and 4 bases from J, the junction kept 5 bases outside the gene matches. CDR3 bases: TGTGCCAGCAGTTTCAAGGCGGGAGGGCCAGATACGCAGTATTTT. This encodes CASSFKAGGPDTQYF.

CDR3 sequence reads: CAWSGPSGSGQETQYF. The DNA for the CDR3 is TGTGCCTGGAGTGGTCCTAGCGGGAGTGGCCAAGAGACCCAGTACTTC. This chain links TRBV30 with TRBJ2-5; TRBD2 aligns across 10 bases. The CDR3 is 16 residues long. Germline CDR1 GTSNPN, CDR2 SVGIG (reference sequence). The junction had 6 bases not matched to a gene; V was cut back by 1 base and J by 1 base.

There are a few counts of this clone. The chain joins TRBV19 to TRBJ1-5; D gene unclear. The V and J ends lost 8 bases and 0 bases respectively, with 14 bases between them. CDR3 size: 15 residues. The V gene's germline CDR1 is LNHDA and CDR2 SQIVND (reference sequence). The DNA for the CDR3 is TGTGCCAGTGGGTCGAGAGGGTCTAGCAATCAGCCCCAGCATTTT. This sequence encodes CASGSRGSSNQPQHF. The whole variable domain, filled in from reference TRBV19 and TRBJ1-5, reads DGGITQSPKYLFRKEGQNVTLSCEQNLNHDAMYWYRQDPGQGLRLIYYSQIVNDFQKGDIAEGYSVSREKKESFPLTVTSAQKNPTAFYLCASGSRGSSNQPQHFGDGTRLSIL.

The gene calls are TRBV7-9 and TRBJ1-1; D uncertain. The CDR3 has 12 amino acids. V lost 5 bases, J lost 7 bases, and 11 bases lay in between. The germline gives CDR1 SEHNR, CDR2 FQNEAQ (reference sequence). The CDR3 spells CASSPREIEAFF. The CDR3 region has the DNA TGTGCCAGCAGCCCCCGAGAAATTGAAGCTTTCTTT.

The CDR3: CASSDPTGVYEQYF. DNA for the CDR3: TGCGCCAGCAGTGACCCCACGGGAGTCTACGAGCAGTACTTC. The rearrangement joins TRBV10-2 to TRBJ2-7, with D perhaps matching TRBD2 (6 bases). Trimming pared 3 bases from V and 3 bases from J, leaving 12 bases between. The germline V gene has CDR1 WSHSY and CDR2 SAAADI. The length of the CDR3 is 14 residues.

The chain couples TRBV12-1 to TRBJ2-1; TRBD1, the table's D call, was not compared with the DNA. TRBV12-1 is tagged as a pseudogene. The CDR3 loop spans 14 amino acids. CDR3 amino acids: CASSPRDRYNEQFF. The CDR3 region has the DNA TGTGCCAGCAGCCCGCGGGACAGGTACAATGAGCAGTTCTTC.

This chain uses TRBV5-4 with TRBJ1-4; D not certain. The germline V gene has CDR1 SGHNT and CDR2 YYREEE (reference sequence). This CDR3 contains 17 residues. The V gene lost 0 bases and the J gene lost 7 bases, with 19 bases spanning the gap. CDR3 amino acids: CASSLAVSGGRGEKLFF. CDR3 DNA: TGTGCCAGCAGCTTGGCCGTCTCGGGAGGACGGGGTGAAAAACTGTTTTTT.

The chain couples TRBV6-1 to TRBJ2-2; 8 positions agree with TRBD1. CDR1 and CDR2 (germline): MNHNS, SASEGT. Unmatched junction bases numbered 10, after V lost 11 bases and J lost 2 bases. The length of the CDR3 is 15 residues. The DNA for the CDR3 is TGTGCCGTACCTAGGGACAGGACCAACACCGGGGAGCTGTTTTTT. This gives the protein CAVPRDRTNTGELFF.

CDR3 nucleotide sequence: TGTGCCTGGAGTGAGCGGGGCATGACCTACGAGCAGTACTTC. It codes for CAWSERGMTYEQYF. The chain couples TRBV30 to TRBJ2-7; 7 bases map to TRBD2. Germline-derived CDR1 and CDR2 are GTSNPN and SVGIG (reference sequence). The trim removed 1 base at V and 2 bases at J, leaving 5 bases unmatched. The CDR3 is 14 amino acids.

The rearrangement uses TRBV29-1 and TRBJ2-1; 8 bases are a match to TRBD1. CDR1 and CDR2 from the germline V gene are SQVTM and ANQGSEA. J lost 5 bases, V lost 6 bases, and 9 bases had no gene match. The CDR3 contains 14 residues. CDR3 loop: CSVATGTGHNEQFF. DNA for the CDR3: TGCAGCGTCGCAACCGGGACAGGACACAATGAGCAGTTCTTC.

The V and J genes are TRBV1 and TRBJ2-3; whether TRBD2, the table's D call, matches the DNA was not checked. TRBV1 is a known pseudogene. CDR3 size: 17 residues. CDR3 DNA sequence: TGCACCAGCAACCCCGGGACTAGCGGTTATAGCACAGATACGCAGTATTTT. This sequence encodes CTSNPGTSGYSTDTQYF.

The J gene is TRBJ2-2, the V gene TRBV11-2, with a possible D match to TRBD2 (7 bases). Trimming took 5 bases from V and 1 from J, leaving 20 bases between them. The CDR3 extends over 18 amino acids. Germline CDR1 and CDR2: SGHAT and FQNNGV. The DNA for the CDR3 is TGTGCCAGCAGCACCGCCGGGGGCCTAGCGGAGAACACCGGGGAGCTGTTTTTT. It encodes CASSTAGGLAENTGELFF. Filled out from reference TRBV11-2 and TRBJ2-2, the complete variable domain reads EAGVAQSPRYKIIEKRQSVAFWCNPISGHATLYWYQQILGQGPKLLIQFQNNGVVDDSQLPKDRFSAERLKGVDSTLKIQPAKLEDSAVYLCASSTAGGLAENTGELFFGEGSRLTVL.

The sample holds a few counts of this clone. The V call is TRBV5-4, the J call TRBJ2-3; 7 positions match TRBD1. V lost 0 bases, J lost 2 bases, and 9 bases stayed unmatched. This CDR3 region has 17 residues. In germline, CDR1 is SGHNT, CDR2 YYREEE (reference sequence). The CDR3 region is CASSLAGRQGDTDTQYF. Here the CDR3 DNA reads TGTGCCAGCAGCTTGGCCGGTCGGCAGGGGGACACAGATACGCAGTATTTT. Based on the CDR3 plus reference TRBV5-4 and TRBJ2-3, the full variable domain is ETGVTQSPTHLIKTRGQQVTLRCSSQSGHNTVSWYQQALGQGPQFIFQYYREEENGRGNFPPRFSGLQFPNYSSELNVNALELDDSALYLCASSLAGRQGDTDTQYFGPGTRLTVL.

This clone appeared a single time. The chain recombines TRBV13 with TRBJ2-3; 11 nucleotides align to TRBD2. Germline V gene sequence: CDR1 PRHDT, CDR2 FYEKMQ (reference sequence). The CDR3 length is 15 residues. With 5 bases clipped from V and 4 bases from J, the junction kept 5 bases outside the gene matches. The CDR3 region is CASSTLAGEPDTQYF. In DNA, the CDR3 is TGTGCCAGCAGCACACTAGCGGGAGAGCCAGATACGCAGTATTTT.

The V gene is TRBV11-2, the J gene TRBJ1-1; maybe TRBD1 (6 bases). Germline CDR1 is SGHAT and CDR2 is FQNNGV. The germline V and J ends were trimmed by 1 base and 5 bases, with 14 bases remaining between them. The CDR3 spans 15 residues. The CDR3 reads CASSLVGRGSTEAFF. The CDR3 bases are TGTGCCAGCAGCTTAGTGGGCAGGGGTTCAACTGAAGCTTTCTTT.